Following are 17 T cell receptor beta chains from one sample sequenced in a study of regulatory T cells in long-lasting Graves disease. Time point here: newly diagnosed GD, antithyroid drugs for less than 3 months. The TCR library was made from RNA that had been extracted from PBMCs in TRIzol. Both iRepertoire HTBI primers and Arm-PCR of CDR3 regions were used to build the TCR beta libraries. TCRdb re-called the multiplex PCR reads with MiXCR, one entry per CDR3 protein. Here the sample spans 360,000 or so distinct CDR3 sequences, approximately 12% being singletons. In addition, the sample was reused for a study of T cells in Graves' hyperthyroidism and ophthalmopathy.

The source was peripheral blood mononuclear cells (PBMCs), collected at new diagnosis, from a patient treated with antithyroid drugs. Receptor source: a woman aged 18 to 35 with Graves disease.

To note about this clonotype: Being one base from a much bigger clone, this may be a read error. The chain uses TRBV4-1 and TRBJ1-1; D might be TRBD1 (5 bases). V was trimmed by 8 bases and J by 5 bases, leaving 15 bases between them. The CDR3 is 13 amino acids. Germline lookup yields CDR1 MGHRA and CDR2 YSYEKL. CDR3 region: CASVAGADTEAFF. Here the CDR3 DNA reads TGCGCCAGCGTGGCCGGGGCGGATACTGAAGCTTTCTTT.

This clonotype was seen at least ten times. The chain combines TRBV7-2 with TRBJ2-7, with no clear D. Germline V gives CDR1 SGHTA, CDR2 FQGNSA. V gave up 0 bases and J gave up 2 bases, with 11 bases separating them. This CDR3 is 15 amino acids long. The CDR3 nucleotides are TGTGCCAGCAGCTTAGCCGTCGGATTAACCTACGAGCAGTACTTC. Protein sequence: CASSLAVGLTYEQYF. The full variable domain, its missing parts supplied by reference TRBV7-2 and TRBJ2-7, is GAGVSQSPSNKVTEKGKDVELRCDPISGHTALYWYRQSLGQGLEFLIYFQGNSAPDKSGLPSDRFSAERTGGSVSTLTIQRTQQEDSAVYLCASSLAVGLTYEQYFGPGTRLTVT.

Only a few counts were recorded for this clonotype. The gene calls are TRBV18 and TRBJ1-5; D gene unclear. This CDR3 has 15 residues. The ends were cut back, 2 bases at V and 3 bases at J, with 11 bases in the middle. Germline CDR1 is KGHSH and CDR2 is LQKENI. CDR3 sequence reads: CASSPGRGNNQPQHF. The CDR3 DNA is TGTGCCAGCTCACCAGGGCGCGGGAACAATCAGCCCCAGCATTTT.

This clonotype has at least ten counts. The CDR3 DNA reads TGTGCCAGCACCGACGACAGGGCAGTGACCTACGAGCAGTACTTC. Amino acid sequence: CASTDDRAVTYEQYF. The chain couples TRBV28 to TRBJ2-7; 7 nucleotides line up with TRBD1. Losses at the gene ends were 7 bases for V and 2 bases for J; bases not matched to a gene: 11. CDR1 and CDR2 from the germline V gene are MDHEN and SYDVKM. The length of the CDR3 is 15 residues.

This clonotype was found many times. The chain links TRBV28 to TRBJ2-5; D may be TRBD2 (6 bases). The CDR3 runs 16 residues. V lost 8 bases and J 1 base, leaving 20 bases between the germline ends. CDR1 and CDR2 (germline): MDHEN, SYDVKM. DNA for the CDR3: TGTGCCAGCCGGTCAACCGGGGGAGACTTCCAAGAGACCCAGTACTTC. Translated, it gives CASRSTGGDFQETQYF.

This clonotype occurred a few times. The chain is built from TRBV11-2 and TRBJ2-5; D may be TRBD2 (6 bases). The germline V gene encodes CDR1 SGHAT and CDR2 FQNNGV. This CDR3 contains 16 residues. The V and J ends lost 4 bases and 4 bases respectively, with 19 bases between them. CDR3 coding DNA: TGTGCCAGCAGCTCCGGTCGGGTAACTAGCTTAGAGACCCAGTACTTC. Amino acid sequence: CASSSGRVTSLETQYF.

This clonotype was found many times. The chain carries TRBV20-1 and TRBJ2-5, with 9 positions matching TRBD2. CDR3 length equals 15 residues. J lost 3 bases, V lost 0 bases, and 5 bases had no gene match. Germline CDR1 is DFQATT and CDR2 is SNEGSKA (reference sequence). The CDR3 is CSAREPGLAKETQYF. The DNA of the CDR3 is TGCAGTGCTAGAGAACCGGGACTAGCTAAAGAGACCCAGTACTTC.

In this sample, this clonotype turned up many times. The DNA of the CDR3 is TGCGCCAGCAGCCAGTTTATCCGGAACACCGGGGAGCTGTTTTTT. Its translation: CASSQFIRNTGELFF. This chain links TRBV4-3 with TRBJ2-2, with D unresolved. Trimming left V 3 bases short and J 1 base short, with 9 bases between. The CDR3 runs 15 residues. Per germline, CDR1 LGHNA and CDR2 YSLEER.

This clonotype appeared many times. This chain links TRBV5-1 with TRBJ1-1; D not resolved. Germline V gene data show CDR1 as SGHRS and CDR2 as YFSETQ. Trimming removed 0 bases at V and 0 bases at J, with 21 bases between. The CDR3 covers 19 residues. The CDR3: CASSLEGAPVTTVNTEAFF. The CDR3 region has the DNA TGCGCCAGCAGCTTGGAAGGAGCTCCGGTCACAACCGTGAACACTGAAGCTTTCTTT. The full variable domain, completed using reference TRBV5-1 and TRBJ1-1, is KAGVTQTPRYLIKTRGQQVTLSCSPISGHRSVSWYQQTPGQGLQFLFEYFSETQRNKGNFPGRFSGRQFSNSRSEMNVSTLELGDSALYLCASSLEGAPVTTVNTEAFFGQGTRLTVV.

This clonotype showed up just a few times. CDR3 loop: CASSQEPLAGDEQYF. In DNA, the CDR3 is TGCGCCAGCAGCCAAGAGCCGTTAGCGGGAGACGAGCAGTACTTC. The rearrangement joins TRBV4-3 to TRBJ2-7; 9 bases are shared with TRBD2. Germline V CDR1 and CDR2: LGHNA, YSLEER. With 0 bases clipped from V and 5 bases from J, the junction kept 5 bases outside the gene matches. CDR3 size: 15 residues.

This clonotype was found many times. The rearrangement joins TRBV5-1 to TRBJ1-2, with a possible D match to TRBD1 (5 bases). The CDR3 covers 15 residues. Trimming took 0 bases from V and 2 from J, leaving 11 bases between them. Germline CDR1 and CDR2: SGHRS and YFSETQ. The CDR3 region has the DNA TGCGCCAGCAGCTTGGGGGTGACAGCCAACTATGGCTACACCTTC. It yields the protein CASSLGVTANYGYTF.

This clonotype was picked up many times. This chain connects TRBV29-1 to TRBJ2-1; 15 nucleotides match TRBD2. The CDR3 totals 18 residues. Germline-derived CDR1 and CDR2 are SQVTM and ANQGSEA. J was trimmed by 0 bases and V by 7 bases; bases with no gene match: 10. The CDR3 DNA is TGCAGCGCTGGGGGCGGACTAGCGGGAGGGCGCTCCTACAATGAGCAGTTCTTC. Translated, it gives CSAGGGLAGGRSYNEQFF.

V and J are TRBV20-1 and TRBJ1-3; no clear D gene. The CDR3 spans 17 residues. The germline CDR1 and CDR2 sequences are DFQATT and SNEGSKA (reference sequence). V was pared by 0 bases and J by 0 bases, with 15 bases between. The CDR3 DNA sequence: TGCAGTGCTAGAGATCCGAGCACGGCTCGCTCTGGAAACACCATATATTTT. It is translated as CSARDPSTARSGNTIYF.

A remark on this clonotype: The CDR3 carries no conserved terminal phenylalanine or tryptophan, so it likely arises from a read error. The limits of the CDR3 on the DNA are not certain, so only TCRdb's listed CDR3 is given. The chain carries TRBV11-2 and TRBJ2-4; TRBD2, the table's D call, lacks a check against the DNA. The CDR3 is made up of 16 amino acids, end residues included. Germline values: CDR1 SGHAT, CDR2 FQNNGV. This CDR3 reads CASSLGLQVPEQYFGP.

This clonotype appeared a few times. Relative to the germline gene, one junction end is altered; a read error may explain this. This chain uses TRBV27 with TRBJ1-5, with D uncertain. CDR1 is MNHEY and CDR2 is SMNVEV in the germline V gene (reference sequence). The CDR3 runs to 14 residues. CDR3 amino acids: CASSSLGSSQPQHF. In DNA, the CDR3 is TGTGCCAGCAGTTCCCTGGGGAGCAGTCAGCCCCAGCATTTT.

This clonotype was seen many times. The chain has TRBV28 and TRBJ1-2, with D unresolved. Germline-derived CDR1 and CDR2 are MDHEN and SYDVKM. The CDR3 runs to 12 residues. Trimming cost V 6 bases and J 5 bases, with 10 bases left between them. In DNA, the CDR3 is TGTGCCAGCAGGCCCACGGGATATGGCTACACCTTC. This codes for CASRPTGYGYTF.

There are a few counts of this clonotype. The CDR3 here is CAISDLAGKETQYF. The CDR3 region has the DNA TGTGCCATCAGTGACTTGGCAGGAAAAGAGACCCAGTACTTC. V and J are TRBV10-3 and TRBJ2-5, with D unresolved. Deletions cut 3 bases from V and 3 bases from J, with 11 bases between. Germline V gene sequence: CDR1 ENHRY, CDR2 SYGVKD. There are 14 residues in the CDR3.